This T cell receptor beta chain was identified during a study of T-cell reconstitution after alpha-beta-depleted transplantation in children. Unique molecular identifiers were incorporated during preparation of the TCRbeta library. A single record per CDR3 protein comes from TCRdb applying MiXCR to the PCR reads. The sample comprises some 300,000 distinct CDR3 sequences, 10% of which are singletons, and around 2.5% rests with the top ten. This clonotype has a handful of counts. The ends were cut back, 7 bases at V and 2 bases at J, with 13 bases in the middle. Germline V lookup: CDR1 MDHEN, CDR2 SYDVKM. CDR3 length equals 14 residues.

This chain links TRBV28 with TRBJ2-3; no clear D gene. The source was PBMCs from the stem cell graft donor, collected from the stem cell graft. The TCR comes from a human donor who donated a stem cell graft to a child with acute lymphoblastic leukemia. The CDR3 DNA follows: TGTGCCAGCACCCAGCTCCTTCCCACAGATACGCAGTATTTT. It is translated as CASTQLLPTDTQYF.